The entry below describes one T cell receptor (beta chain). This record belongs to a study of T cell responses to AZD1222 COVID-19 vaccine. Produced via immunoSEQ multiplex PCR; TCRdb's table is partial and in-frame only. The repertoire holds some 120,000 clones, with approximately 90% as singletons. The sequence came from an adult in good health. This specimen was peripheral blood, taken on day 0 of MenACWY control vaccination.

The CDR3 coding sequence is TGTGCCAGCAGCTTAGGGGGCCGCGAGTTTGCTGAAGCTTTCTTT. Its protein is CASSLGGREFAEAFF. The chain recombines TRBV5-4 with TRBJ1-1, with 7 positions matching TRBD1. V was pared by 2 bases and J by 6 bases, with 10 bases of the junction left unmatched. This CDR3 contains 15 residues. Germline V gene data show CDR1 as SGHNT and CDR2 as YYREEE (reference sequence).